This entry lists 21 T cell receptor beta chains sequenced from one sample in a study of metastatic and nonmetastatic thyroid tumors. Patients underwent thyroid surgery, and none had received any treatment before it. TCRdb reanalyzed the PCR reads with MiXCR. The sample holds around 15,000 clones, 3.5% to 4.5% seen once. Sequenced sample: tumor tissue. These receptors all stem from a female donor with papillary thyroid cancer or a benign thyroid nodule (not recorded which). Some clones in this sample may be carry-over from other donors' samples.

This clone was picked up a small number of times. The CDR3 DNA reads TGTGCCAGCAGTTACTCGAGGCAGTACTCCTACGAGCAGTACTTC. It encodes CASSYSRQYSYEQYF. The rearrangement joins TRBV6-2 or TRBV6-3 to TRBJ2-7; D call uncertain. This CDR3 is 15 amino acids long. Germline loops: CDR1 MNHEY, CDR2 SVGEGT. Trimming cost V 0 bases and J 0 bases, with 9 bases left between them.

In its sample, this clone was seen a few times. The V and J genes are TRBV6-9 and TRBJ1-5; perhaps TRBD1 as D (5 bases). This CDR3 contains 14 residues. V was pared by 3 bases and J by 7 bases, with 13 bases between. CDR1 is MNHGY and CDR2 is SVAAGI in the germline V gene. The CDR3 reads CASSYISGTQPQHF. As DNA, the CDR3 is TGTGCCAGCAGTTACATTTCGGGGACCCAGCCCCAGCATTTT.

This clone was observed many times. The chain uses TRBV6-4 and TRBJ2-3, with 16 nucleotides matching TRBD2. Germline loops: CDR1 MRHNA, CDR2 SNTAGT. CDR3 length equals 16 residues. V lost 3 bases and J lost 4; bases outside the gene matches: 1. CDR3 sequence reads: CASSEGLAGGPDTQYF. Written as DNA, the CDR3 is TGTGCCAGCAGTGAGGGACTAGCGGGAGGGCCAGATACGCAGTATTTT.

This clone was detected a few times. Being one base from a much bigger clone, this may be a read error. V usage is TRBV28 and J usage is TRBJ2-2; no clear D gene. Trimming removed 0 bases from V and 5 bases from J, with 7 bases in between. In germline, CDR1 is MDHEN, CDR2 SYDVKM. This CDR3 region has 14 residues. In nucleotides, the CDR3 is TGTGCCAGCAGTTTATGGTCTGTAACCGGGGAGCTGTTTTTT. As protein: CASSLWSVTGELFF.

The table lists this clone with a few counts. The V call is TRBV28, the J call TRBJ1-4, with a tentative D call TRBD1 (5 bases). V was clipped by 6 bases and J by 3 bases, with 11 bases between them. The CDR3 is 14 amino acids. The germline V gene has CDR1 MDHEN and CDR2 SYDVKM. In DNA form, the CDR3 reads TGTGCCAGCAGCGACAGACTTTCTAATGAAAAACTGTTTTTT. As protein: CASSDRLSNEKLFF.

This clone was detected only a few times. The chain recombines TRBV2 with TRBJ1-1; no firm D call. The CDR3 has 11 residues. Germline V gene data show CDR1 as SNHLY and CDR2 as FYNNEI. Trimming took off 1 base at V and 7 bases at J, with 4 bases between the two ends. CDR3 sequence: CASSEGFEAFF. Here the CDR3 DNA reads TGTGCCAGCAGTGAAGGCTTTGAAGCTTTCTTT.

This clone is judged medium-sized. The V call is TRBV12-3 or TRBV12-4, the J call TRBJ1-4, with D perhaps TRBD1 (5 bases). CDR3 size: 16 residues. The V end was cut by 6 bases, the J end by 8 bases, with 22 bases between. The CDR3 nucleotides are TGTGCCAGCAGCCCCTTACGGGGGTTCAAAGCGGAAAAACTGTTTTTT. Translation gives CASSPLRGFKAEKLFF.

In the case of this clone: Germline is not matched at one junction end, which may reflect a read error. This rearrangement joins TRBV6-1 to TRBJ2-7; TRBD2 agrees at 11 bases. Germline V lookup: CDR1 MNHNS, CDR2 SASEGT. The CDR3 totals 18 residues. In nucleotides, the CDR3 is TGTGCCAGCAGTGAAAATCTAGCGGGAGGAGGGCGCTCCGACGAGCAGTACTTC. Its translation is CASSENLAGGGRSDEQYF.

Relative to its sample, this clone is medium-sized. V and J are TRBV5-1 and TRBJ1-5; a weak D match, TRBD1 (6 bases). CDR3 length: 14 residues. Germline CDR1 reads SGHRS; CDR2 reads YFSETQ. The V and J ends lost 4 bases and 5 bases respectively, with 13 bases between them. The DNA of the CDR3 is TGCGCCAGCAGCCCAGCCCCAGGGGATCAGCCCCAGCATTTT. It translates to CASSPAPGDQPQHF.

This clone was recorded a few times. V is TRBV7-2 and J is TRBJ2-1, with TRBD2 identical over 11 bases. The V gene end was trimmed by 4 bases and the J gene end by 7 bases; junction bases not matched to a gene: 3. CDR1 and CDR2 from the germline V gene are SGHTA and FQGNSA. CDR3 length: 14 amino acids. The CDR3 region has the DNA TGTGCCAGCAGCTGGATAGCGGGAGGGAATGAGCAGTTCTTC. Its protein is CASSWIAGGNEQFF.

This clone was observed at least ten times. V is TRBV6-6 and J is TRBJ1-1; D unclear. The V gene lost 0 bases and the J gene lost 7 bases, with 21 bases spanning the gap. CDR3 length: 17 amino acids. Germline-derived CDR1 and CDR2 are MNHNY and SVGAGI (reference sequence). The CDR3 DNA sequence: TGTGCCAGCAGTTACTCGAATCGGTTGGCAAAAAAGTTTGAAGCTTTCTTT. Translated: CASSYSNRLAKKFEAFF.

This clone was found a few times. The genes are TRBV2 and TRBJ1-1; 7 nucleotides align to TRBD1. There are 14 residues in the CDR3. Trimming cost V 1 base and J 7 bases; bases outside gene matches: 6. CDR1 and CDR2 (germline): SNHLY, FYNNEI. The CDR3 coding sequence is TGTGCCAGCAGTGAAGGAACCAGGGGGTTTGAAGCTTTCTTT. The encoded protein is CASSEGTRGFEAFF.

This clone was recorded a few times. This chain links TRBV9 with TRBJ1-6; no firm D call. V lost 0 bases and J lost 9, with 7 bases in between. The germline V gene encodes CDR1 SGDLS and CDR2 YYNGEE. This CDR3 is built from 13 residues. The CDR3 reads CASSVAGSSPLHF. The CDR3 region has the DNA TGTGCCAGCAGCGTAGCTGGGAGTTCACCCCTCCACTTT.

This clone was picked up a small number of times. V is TRBV6-2 or TRBV6-3 and J is TRBJ2-2, with TRBD2 as a possible D gene (6 bases). The V gene's germline CDR1 is MNHEY and CDR2 SVGEGT. This CDR3 comprises 13 residues. The V end lost 4 bases, the J end lost 5 bases, and 8 bases lay between the germline ends. The CDR3, as DNA: TGTGCCAGCAGTTCTGGGGGGACCGGGGAGCTGTTTTTT. It yields the protein CASSSGGTGELFF.

This clone was seen a handful of times. The genes are TRBV28 and TRBJ2-3; D gene uncertain. The CDR3 extends over 15 amino acids. V lost 5 bases, J lost 4 bases, and 16 bases lay in between. The germline V gene has CDR1 MDHEN and CDR2 SYDVKM. The CDR3 bases are TGTGCCAGCAGTCTATCGCAGGTCCCCCCAGATACGCAGTATTTT. The encoded protein is CASSLSQVPPDTQYF.

Only a few counts were recorded for this clone. This chain connects TRBV6-4 to TRBJ2-2, with 15 bases matching TRBD2. Germline trimming cut 9 bases from V and 6 bases from J; bases unmatched to any gene: 20. Germline loops: CDR1 MRHNA, CDR2 SNTAGT. The CDR3 extends over 20 amino acids. This CDR3 is CARPTPWRTSGRVEAGELFF. CDR3 coding DNA: TGTGCCAGACCAACCCCTTGGAGGACTAGCGGGAGGGTTGAGGCCGGGGAGCTGTTTTTT.

This sequence joins TRBV12-3 or TRBV12-4 and TRBJ1-2; possibly TRBD1 for D (5 bases). V was shortened by 3 bases and J by 8 bases, with 13 bases between the two germline ends. This CDR3 has 13 residues. The CDR3 reads CASSLDTLWGYTF. CDR3 in DNA: TGTGCCAGCAGTTTGGACACGCTTTGGGGCTACACCTTC.

The chain recombines TRBV27 with TRBJ2-7, with D possibly matching TRBD1 (6 bases). The CDR3 loop spans 13 amino acids. V dropped 5 bases and J dropped 2 bases, with 10 bases sitting between them. Germline CDR1 is MNHEY and CDR2 is SMNVEV (reference sequence). Written as DNA, the CDR3 is TGTGCCAGCAGTCGGACAGCTACCTACGAGCAGTACTTC. This translates into CASSRTATYEQYF.

The table lists this clone with a few counts. This sequence joins TRBV6-2 or TRBV6-3 and TRBJ2-4; weak D call: TRBD2 (5 bases). Trimming shortened V by 9 bases and J by 6 bases, and 6 bases separated the two germline ends. The CDR3 length is 10 residues. The germline CDR1 and CDR2 sequences are MNHEY and SVGEGT. CDR3: CASGRNIQYF. The CDR3 bases are TGTGCCAGTGGGAGAAACATTCAGTACTTC.

In its sample, this clone was seen a few times. J is TRBJ2-7 and V is TRBV10-1, with 7 bases matching TRBD1. Germline assignment: CDR1 WNHNN and CDR2 SYGVQD (reference sequence). V lost 2 bases and J lost 6; bases outside the gene matches: 4. The CDR3 contains 13 residues. This CDR3 is CASSEVRGTEQYF. CDR3 DNA: TGCGCCAGCAGTGAGGTCAGGGGGACCGAGCAGTACTTC.

This clone was recorded many times. V is TRBV28 and J is TRBJ2-2; tentatively, D is TRBD1 or TRBD2 (5 bases each). The V gene's germline CDR1 is MDHEN and CDR2 SYDVKM. The V and J ends lost 0 bases and 0 bases respectively, with 8 bases between them. The CDR3 consists of 16 residues. CDR3 sequence: CASSLWGVSNTGELFF. CDR3 bases: TGTGCCAGCAGTTTATGGGGGGTTTCGAACACCGGGGAGCTGTTTTTT.